This TCR beta chain was sequenced during a study of blood T cell repertoires in COVID-19. For the study at large: The United States, Italy and Spain provided the acute and convalescent COVID-19 samples. In each case, the material was cDNA or gDNA derived from T cells, B-cell-depleted T cells, or PBMCs.

Per the original data handling: Estimated nucleated cell counts came from reference gene primer amplification. Clones were sequenced by immunoSEQ multiplex PCR, and TCRdb holds only the in-frame ones, with some missing. The V and J calls and the clone size are those of that table, but D and trimming were determined from the DNA. The table lists roughly 75,000 clones, around nine tenths of them singletons. The CDR3 totals 16 residues. Deletions cut 0 bases from V and 3 bases from J, with 15 bases between. The germline CDR1 and CDR2 sequences are LGHDT and YNNKEL (reference sequence). Seattle patient enrollment occurred during active infection, with longitudinal follow-up thereafter.

The source is an elderly man with COVID-19, enrolled during active disease. The specimen sequenced was peripheral blood. The gene calls are TRBV3-1 (or the pseudogene TRBV3-2) and TRBJ2-7; D perhaps matches TRBD2 (5 bases). The CDR3 DNA reads TGTGCCAGCAGCCAAGATCCTCCCGGACTCCGCTACGAGCAGTACTTC. Protein product: CASSQDPPGLRYEQYF.